Below, 17 T cell receptor beta chains from the same sample are listed, as sequenced in a study of blood T cell repertoires in COVID-19 (dated by TCRdb to the early 2020s). Receptors were amplified or captured by the immunoSEQ multiplex PCR assay. TCRdb provides this immuneACCESS table in a form limited to in-frame rearrangements. Some clones are lacking; in checked studies, under half of them reflect an unresolved V gene, and why the rest are absent is not known. This sample lists 250,000 to 300,000 clones; over 75% were detected once. The ten largest clones capture about 14% of the sample. Sequencing was performed on PBMCs or T cells enriched from blood (not recorded which). These receptors were obtained from a man aged 18 to 35 who had recovered from COVID-19.

The V gene is TRBV7-9, the J gene TRBJ2-1, with 13 bases that match TRBD2. V dropped 5 bases and J dropped 7; count of bases not matched to a gene: 11. Germline CDR1 reads SEHNR; CDR2 reads FQNEAQ (reference sequence). The CDR3 extends over 17 amino acids. The DNA of the CDR3 is TGTGCCAGCAGCCGAGGACTAGCGGGGGCGGCGGGGAATGAGCAGTTCTTC. Translated, it gives CASSRGLAGAAGNEQFF.

The sample holds one count of this clone. The chain combines TRBV3-1 (or the pseudogene TRBV3-2) with TRBJ1-4; perhaps TRBD1 as D (5 bases). The V end lost 1 base, the J end lost 8 bases, and 14 bases lay between the germline ends. Germline V gene data show CDR1 as LGHDT and CDR2 as YNNKEL (reference sequence). This CDR3 contains 15 residues. CDR3 sequence: CASSQGPTVREKLFF. The CDR3 coding sequence is TGTGCCAGCAGCCAAGGCCCGACAGTTAGGGAAAAACTGTTTTTT.

The chain has TRBV5-4 and TRBJ1-2; TRBD1 aligns across 8 bases. The CDR3 is 17 residues long. CDR1 is SGHNT and CDR2 is YYREEE in the germline V gene (reference sequence). V dropped 0 bases and J dropped 7; count of bases not matched to a gene: 14. In DNA, the CDR3 is TGTGCCAGCAGCTTGGATCGCAGGGGGCGCAATCTGTTTGGCTACACCTTC. Translation gives CASSLDRRGRNLFGYTF.

The chain is built from TRBV11-1 and TRBJ2-1; the match to TRBD1 covers 8 bases. The CDR3 runs 16 residues. Losses at the gene ends were 5 bases for V and 1 base for J; bases not matched to a gene: 7. CDR1 is SGHAT and CDR2 is FQDESV in the germline V gene (reference sequence). CDR3 amino acids: CASSPGGTMSYNEQFF. The DNA for the CDR3 is TGTGCCAGCAGCCCAGGGGGCACGATGTCCTACAATGAGCAGTTCTTC. Full variable domain (rest looked up from reference TRBV11-1 and TRBJ2-1): EAEVAQSPRYKITEKSQAVAFWCDPISGHATLYWYRQILGQGPELLVQFQDESVVDDSQLPKDRFSAERLKGVDSTLKIQPAELGDSAMYLCASSPGGTMSYNEQFFGPGTRLTVL.

The J gene is TRBJ1-2, the V gene TRBV18, with D maybe TRBD1 (5 bases). Germline CDR1 and CDR2: KGHSH and LQKENI. The CDR3 sequence is 17 residues long. Deletions cut 0 bases from V and 2 bases from J, with 16 bases between. The CDR3 loop is CASSPPAAGGRNYGYTF. Written as DNA, the CDR3 is TGTGCCAGCTCACCACCCGCGGCCGGGGGACGGAACTATGGCTACACCTTC.

The V gene is TRBV7-6, the J gene TRBJ2-7; D perhaps matches TRBD1 (6 bases). Trimming cost V 5 bases and J 5 bases, with 16 bases left between them. The germline gives CDR1 SGHVS, CDR2 FNYEAQ. The CDR3 is 14 residues long. CDR3 in amino acids: CASSQLSGANEQYF. CDR3 DNA: TGTGCCAGCAGCCAACTATCAGGGGCCAACGAGCAGTACTTC.

The chain has TRBV9 and TRBJ2-1, with TRBD2 identical over 9 bases. Trimming took 3 bases from V and 4 from J; bases not matched to a gene: 11. Germline CDR1 and CDR2: SGDLS and YYNGEE. There are 17 residues in the CDR3. The CDR3 nucleotides read TGTGCCAGCAGCGGGTCAGGGGGTAGCGGGAGATACAATGAGCAGTTCTTC. Protein: CASSGSGGSGRYNEQFF.

This clone was counted once. The chain links TRBV2 to TRBJ2-2; tentative D call: TRBD1 (5 bases). Germline V gives CDR1 SNHLY, CDR2 FYNNEI. The length of the CDR3 is 14 residues. In DNA, the CDR3 is TGTGCTCGGGCCAGGCAGGGAAACACCGGGGAGCTGTTTTTT. Protein product: CARARQGNTGELFF.

The CDR3 is CASSPQQGNTEAFF. The CDR3 DNA follows: TGTGCCAGCTCACCACAACAGGGGAACACTGAAGCTTTCTTT. The chain employs TRBV18 and TRBJ1-1; tentative D call: TRBD1 (6 bases). V was pared by 1 base and J by 1 base, with 7 bases between. The CDR3 contains 14 residues. Germline CDR1 KGHSH, CDR2 LQKENI.

This chain links TRBV4-2 with TRBJ2-7, with TRBD1 matching over 9 bases. The CDR3 runs to 16 residues. Trimming cost V 1 base and J 7 bases; bases outside gene matches: 11. Germline CDR1 reads LGHNA; CDR2 reads YNFKEQ. The CDR3 region is CASSQVGTGGAGEQYF. In nucleotides, the CDR3 is TGTGCCAGCAGCCAAGTAGGCACAGGGGGCGCGGGAGAGCAGTACTTC.

The chain recombines TRBV5-5 with TRBJ2-4; 7 positions agree with TRBD1. This CDR3 has 15 amino acids. The germline CDR1 and CDR2 sequences are SGHKS and YYEKEE (reference sequence). V was pared by 0 bases and J by 3 bases, with 3 bases of the junction left unmatched. The DNA of the CDR3 is TGTGCCAGCAGCTTGGACAGGGGAGACAAAAACATTCAGTACTTC. Translation: CASSLDRGDKNIQYF.

V gene TRBV19 combines with J gene TRBJ2-7, with 13 bases fitting TRBD2. The V gene's germline CDR1 is LNHDA and CDR2 SQIVND (reference sequence). This CDR3 region has 14 residues. Trimming at V came to 10 bases and at J to 2 bases, leaving 5 bases not matched to a gene. CDR3 loop: CATLLAGGPYEQYF. The DNA of the CDR3 is TGTGCCACCCTACTAGCGGGGGGGCCCTACGAGCAGTACTTC. The whole variable domain, filled in from reference TRBV19 and TRBJ2-7, reads DGGITQSPKYLFRKEGQNVTLSCEQNLNHDAMYWYRQDPGQGLRLIYYSQIVNDFQKGDIAEGYSVSREKKESFPLTVTSAQKNPTAFYLCATLLAGGPYEQYFGPGTRLTVT.

The V and J genes are TRBV11-3 and TRBJ2-2; TRBD1 matches at 9 bases. CDR1 is SGHNT, CDR2 YENEEA, per germline. V shed 4 bases and J 3 bases; nucleotides not matched to a gene: 0. This CDR3 contains 14 residues. In nucleotides, the CDR3 is TGTGCCAGCAGCTGGACAGGGGACACCGGGGAGCTGTTTTTT. Residues: CASSWTGDTGELFF.

The CDR3 DNA sequence: TGTGCCAGCAGCTTGAGAGTTCAAGAGACCCAGTACTTC. As protein: CASSLRVQETQYF. This sequence joins TRBV5-4 and TRBJ2-5, with no clear D. Per the germline V gene, CDR1 is SGHNT and CDR2 is YYREEE (reference sequence). Trimming took off 1 base at V and 2 bases at J, with 6 bases between the two ends. CDR3 length: 13 amino acids.

This chain uses TRBV19 with TRBJ2-7; TRBD2 might be the D (5 bases). Trimming shortened V by 7 bases and J by 1 base, and 17 bases separated the two germline ends. The CDR3 spans 15 residues. Germline CDR1 is LNHDA and CDR2 is SQIVND (reference sequence). The CDR3 nucleotides are TGTGCCAGTACCCCGGGAAAGGCACTATCCTACGAGCAGTACTTC. Translating gives CASTPGKALSYEQYF.

The chain recombines TRBV19 with TRBJ2-2; D perhaps matches TRBD2 (6 bases). Per the germline V gene, CDR1 is LNHDA and CDR2 is SQIVND (reference sequence). Trimming pared 9 bases from V and 3 bases from J, leaving 17 bases between. This CDR3 is 15 amino acids long. CDR3 DNA: TGTGCCAGCTGGAAGCGGGCGGCGGACACCGGGGAGCTGTTTTTT. Amino acids: CASWKRAADTGELFF.

The V gene is TRBV29-1, the J gene TRBJ2-1, with 9 bases aligning to TRBD2. The CDR3 covers 13 residues. Germline lookup yields CDR1 SQVTM and CDR2 ANQGSEA. J lost 7 bases, V lost 4 bases, and 5 bases had no gene match. CDR3 sequence reads: CSVALAGSNEQFF. The CDR3 nucleotides are TGCAGCGTTGCCCTAGCGGGATCAAATGAGCAGTTCTTC.